The clone carrying this TCR beta chain was found once. Its antigen is undetermined. Autoimmune disease history or systemic immunosuppression disqualified patients. TCRdb keeps only in-frame clones here, not all; method: immunoSEQ multiplex PCR. This sample has about 50,000 clones, with 92% found just once. Per germline, CDR1 SEHNR and CDR2 FQNEAQ (reference sequence). Trimming took 5 bases from V and 5 from J; bases not matched to a gene: 4. CDR3 length equals 14 residues. The sample belongs to a study of OX40 agonist ivuxolimab in advanced cancers. Study-wide results and caveats: By week 6 at 0.1 to 3.0 mg/kg, blood CD4+ and CD8+ T cells had expanded clonally.

The V gene is TRBV7-9, the J gene TRBJ2-2; TRBD1 agrees at 8 bases. The clonotype was recovered from an adult with an advanced solid tumor such as melanoma, head and neck, liver or kidney cancer. The source material was CD4+ or CD8+ T cells sorted from blood, sampled in a trial of the OX40 agonist ivuxolimab. This CDR3 reads CASSPGDRTGELFF. In DNA, the CDR3 is TGTGCCAGCAGCCCCGGGGACAGGACCGGGGAGCTGTTTTTT.